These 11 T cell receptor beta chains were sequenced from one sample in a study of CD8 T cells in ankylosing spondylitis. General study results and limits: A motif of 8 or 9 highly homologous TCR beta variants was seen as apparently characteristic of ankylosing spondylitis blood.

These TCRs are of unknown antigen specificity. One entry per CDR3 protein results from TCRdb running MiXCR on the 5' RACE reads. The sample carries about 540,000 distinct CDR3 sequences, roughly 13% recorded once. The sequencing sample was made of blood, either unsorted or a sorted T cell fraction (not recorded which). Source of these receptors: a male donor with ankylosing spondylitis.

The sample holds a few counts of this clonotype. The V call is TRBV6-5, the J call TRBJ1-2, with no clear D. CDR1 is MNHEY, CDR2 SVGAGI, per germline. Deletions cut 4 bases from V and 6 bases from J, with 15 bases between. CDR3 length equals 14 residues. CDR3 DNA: TGTGCCAGCAGTTCAATCTGGGCGGCGAATGGCTACACCTTC. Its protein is CASSSIWAANGYTF.

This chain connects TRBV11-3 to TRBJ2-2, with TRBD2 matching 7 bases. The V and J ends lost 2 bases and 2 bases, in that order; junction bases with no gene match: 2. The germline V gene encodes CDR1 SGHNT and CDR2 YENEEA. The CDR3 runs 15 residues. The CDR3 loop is CASSLRGSNTGELFF. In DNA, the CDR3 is TGTGCCAGCAGCTTACGCGGGAGTAACACCGGGGAGCTGTTTTTT.

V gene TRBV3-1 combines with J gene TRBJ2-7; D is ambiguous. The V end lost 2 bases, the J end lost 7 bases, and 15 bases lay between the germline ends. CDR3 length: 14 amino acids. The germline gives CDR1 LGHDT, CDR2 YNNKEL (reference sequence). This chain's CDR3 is CASSQSVKGEEQYF. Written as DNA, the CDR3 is TGTGCCAGCAGCCAATCCGTCAAGGGCGAAGAGCAGTACTTC.

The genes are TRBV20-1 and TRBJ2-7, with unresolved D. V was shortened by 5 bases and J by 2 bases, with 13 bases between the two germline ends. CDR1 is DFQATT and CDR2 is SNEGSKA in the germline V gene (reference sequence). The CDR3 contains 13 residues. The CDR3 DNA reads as TGCAGTGCTGTCCCTCGGAATACCTACGAGCAGTACTTC. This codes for CSAVPRNTYEQYF.

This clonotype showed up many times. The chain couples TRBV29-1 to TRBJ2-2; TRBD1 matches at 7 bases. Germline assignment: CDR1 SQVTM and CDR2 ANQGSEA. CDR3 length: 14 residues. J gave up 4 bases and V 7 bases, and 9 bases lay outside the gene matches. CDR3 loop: CSAVTGSSTGELFF. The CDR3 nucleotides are TGCAGCGCCGTGACAGGGAGTAGCACCGGGGAGCTGTTTTTT.

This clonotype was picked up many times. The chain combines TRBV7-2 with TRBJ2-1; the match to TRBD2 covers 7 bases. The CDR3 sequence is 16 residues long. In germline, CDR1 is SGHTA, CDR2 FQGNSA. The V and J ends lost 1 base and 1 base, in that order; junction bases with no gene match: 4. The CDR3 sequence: CASSLVAGMSYNEQFF. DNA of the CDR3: TGTGCCAGCAGCTTAGTAGCGGGTATGTCCTACAATGAGCAGTTCTTC.

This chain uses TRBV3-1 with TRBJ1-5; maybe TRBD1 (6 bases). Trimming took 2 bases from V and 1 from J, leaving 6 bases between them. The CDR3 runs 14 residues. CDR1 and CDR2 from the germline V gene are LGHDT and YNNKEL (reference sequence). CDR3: CASSQRGSNQPQHF. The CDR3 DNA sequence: TGTGCCAGCAGCCAAAGGGGGAGCAATCAGCCCCAGCATTTT.

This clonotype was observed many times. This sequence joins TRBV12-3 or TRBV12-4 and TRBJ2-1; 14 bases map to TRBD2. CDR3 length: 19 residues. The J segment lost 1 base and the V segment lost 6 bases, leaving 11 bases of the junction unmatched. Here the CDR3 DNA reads TGTGCCAGCAGCTTCTCTGGGACTAGCGGGAGATGGTCCTACAATGAGCAGTTCTTC. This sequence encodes CASSFSGTSGRWSYNEQFF.

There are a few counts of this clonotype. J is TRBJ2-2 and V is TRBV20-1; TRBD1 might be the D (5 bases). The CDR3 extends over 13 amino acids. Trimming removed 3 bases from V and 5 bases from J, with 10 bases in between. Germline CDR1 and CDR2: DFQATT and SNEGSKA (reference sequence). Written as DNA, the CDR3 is TGCAGTGCTAGTCGGCCAGGGACCGGGGAGCTGTTTTTT. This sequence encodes CSASRPGTGELFF.

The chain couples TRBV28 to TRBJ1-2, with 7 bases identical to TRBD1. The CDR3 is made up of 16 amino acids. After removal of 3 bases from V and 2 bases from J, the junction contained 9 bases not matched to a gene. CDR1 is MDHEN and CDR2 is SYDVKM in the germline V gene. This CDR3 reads CASSLGRGGRNYGYTF. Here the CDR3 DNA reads TGTGCCAGCAGTTTGGGCCGAGGGGGCAGAAACTATGGCTACACCTTC.

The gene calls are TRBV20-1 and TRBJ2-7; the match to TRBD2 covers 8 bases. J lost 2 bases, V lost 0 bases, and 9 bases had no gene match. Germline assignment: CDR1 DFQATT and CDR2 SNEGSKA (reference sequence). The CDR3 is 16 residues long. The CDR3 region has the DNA TGCAGTGCTAGAGATGCTACGGCGGGAGGAGCCTACGAGCAGTACTTC. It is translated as CSARDATAGGAYEQYF.